These 26 T cell receptor beta chains were all obtained from the same sample, sequenced in a study of OX40 agonist ivuxolimab in advanced cancers. Clones were sequenced by immunoSEQ multiplex PCR, and TCRdb holds only the in-frame ones, with some missing. The data show about 24,000 clones, approximately 86% seen once. The sequencing here drew on CD4+ or CD8+ T cells sorted from blood, taken in a trial of the OX40 agonist ivuxolimab. All receptors derive from an adult with an advanced solid tumor such as melanoma, head and neck, liver or kidney cancer.

The V call is TRBV6-5, the J call TRBJ2-7; D may be TRBD2 (5 bases). V lost 8 bases to trimming and J lost 0 bases, with 11 bases between them. This CDR3 region has 13 residues. Germline V lookup: CDR1 MNHEY, CDR2 SVGAGI. CDR3 in DNA: TGTGCCAGCGGTCGGGGAATCTCCTACGAGCAGTACTTC. Its translation is CASGRGISYEQYF.

The chain combines TRBV16 with TRBJ2-3; TRBD1 matches at 7 bases. The CDR3 runs 18 residues. Germline V lookup: CDR1 KGHSY, CDR2 FQNENV. V gave up 0 bases and J gave up 6 bases; unmatched junction bases: 15. CDR3 region: CASSQSPRQGRESDTQYF. In DNA, the CDR3 is TGTGCCAGCAGCCAATCCCCCCGACAGGGAAGGGAGTCGGATACGCAGTATTTT. Supplemented by reference TRBV16 and TRBJ2-3, the full variable domain reads GEEVAQTPKHLVRGEGQKAKLYCAPIKGHSYVFWYQQVLKNEFKFLISFQNENVFDETGMPKERFSAKCLPNSPCSLEIQATKLEDSAVYFCASSQSPRQGRESDTQYFGPGTRLTVL.

The rearrangement joins TRBV19 to TRBJ2-7; D is possibly TRBD2 (7 bases). V was cut by 4 bases and J by 1 base, with 11 bases left in between. Germline CDR1 is LNHDA and CDR2 is SQIVND (reference sequence). The CDR3 consists of 14 residues. The CDR3 loop is CASSTGGPSYEQYF. CDR3 in DNA: TGTGCCAGTAGTACCGGGGGGCCGTCCTACGAGCAGTACTTC.

The chain carries TRBV11-2 and TRBJ2-1, with D uncertain. The CDR3 loop spans 14 amino acids. The germline V gene has CDR1 SGHAT and CDR2 FQNNGV. V was pared by 2 bases and J by 8 bases, with 13 bases between. The CDR3 is CASSLSLTWDEQFF. In DNA form, the CDR3 reads TGTGCCAGCAGCTTAAGCTTAACCTGGGATGAGCAGTTCTTC.

This chain uses TRBV7-9 with TRBJ2-1; D perhaps matches TRBD2 (5 bases). Germline V CDR1 and CDR2: SEHNR, FQNEAQ (reference sequence). V lost 1 base and J 9 bases, leaving 10 bases between the germline ends. The CDR3 has 13 residues. The CDR3, as DNA: TGTGCCAGCAGCTTAGGAGTAGGGAGTGAGCAGTTCTTC. The encoded protein is CASSLGVGSEQFF.

V is TRBV6-5 and J is TRBJ1-2, with 11 bases that match TRBD1. V dropped 5 bases and J dropped 7; count of bases not matched to a gene: 6. This CDR3 spans 14 amino acids. Germline CDR1 is MNHEY and CDR2 is SVGAGI. The CDR3 region is CASSDRTGGIGYTF. The CDR3, as DNA: TGTGCCAGCAGTGACAGGACAGGGGGCATTGGCTACACCTTC.

This sequence joins TRBV7-2 and TRBJ2-1; D gene unclear. Germline values: CDR1 SGHTA, CDR2 FQGNSA. V was cut by 5 bases and J by 6 bases, with 14 bases left in between. The CDR3 sequence is 14 residues long. DNA of the CDR3: TGTGCCAGCAGCGAAGACTTGGCTTTCAATGAGCAGTTCTTC. Its protein is CASSEDLAFNEQFF.

The chain couples TRBV4-2 to TRBJ1-5; no reliable D call. Germline V gives CDR1 LGHNA, CDR2 YNFKEQ. The length of the CDR3 is 15 residues. The V and J ends lost 0 bases and 3 bases respectively, with 9 bases between them. Written as DNA, the CDR3 is TGTGCCAGCAGCCAAGAGTCGGGGTACAATCAGCCCCAGCATTTT. Translating it yields CASSQESGYNQPQHF.

The gene calls are TRBV27 and TRBJ2-5; D call uncertain. The CDR3 is 15 residues long. Trimming stripped 6 bases from V and 0 bases from J, with 14 bases between. The germline V gene encodes CDR1 MNHEY and CDR2 SMNVEV (reference sequence). CDR3 in amino acids: CASRGSLQHQETQYF. DNA of the CDR3: TGTGCCAGCAGGGGGTCACTTCAGCACCAAGAGACCCAGTACTTC.

J is TRBJ2-7 and V is TRBV5-1; TRBD1 is a possible D gene (5 bases). The CDR3 contains 13 residues. Germline V gene data show CDR1 as SGHRS and CDR2 as YFSETQ. With 2 bases removed from V and 3 bases from J, the gap between germline ends came to 9 bases. This chain's CDR3 is CASSLAQDYEQYF. The CDR3 nucleotides read TGCGCCAGCAGCTTAGCACAGGACTACGAGCAGTACTTC.

V and J are TRBV11-2 and TRBJ2-3; possible D gene TRBD2, 6 bases. V was trimmed by 2 bases and J by 4 bases, leaving 13 bases between them. Per the germline V gene, CDR1 is SGHAT and CDR2 is FQNNGV. The CDR3 sequence is 15 residues long. In DNA, the CDR3 is TGTGCCAGCAGCTTAAGCCCGGGAGCTGCAGATACGCAGTATTTT. Residues: CASSLSPGAADTQYF.

This chain links TRBV14 with TRBJ2-5, with D maybe TRBD2 (6 bases). V lost 1 base and J 5 bases, leaving 14 bases between the germline ends. The CDR3 consists of 15 residues. In germline, CDR1 is SGHDN, CDR2 FVKESK. The CDR3 region is CASSQGGGVRETQYF. The CDR3 DNA follows: TGTGCCAGCAGCCAAGGCGGAGGGGTTCGGGAGACCCAGTACTTC.

This clone was seen once. This chain joins TRBV2 and TRBJ2-3; D not resolved. Between the trimmed V and J ends, which lost 5 bases and 2 bases, there was a span of 17 bases. Germline CDR1 SNHLY, CDR2 FYNNEI. The CDR3 extends over 16 amino acids. CDR3 in DNA: TGTGCCAGCAGTCTAGACCTGACCCTACCCACAGATACGCAGTATTTT. The encoded protein is CASSLDLTLPTDTQYF.

The chain carries TRBV13 and TRBJ2-1, with 7 bases fitting TRBD2. The CDR3 has 15 residues. The germline V gene has CDR1 PRHDT and CDR2 FYEKMQ (reference sequence). Losses at the gene ends were 3 bases for V and 0 bases for J; bases not matched to a gene: 2. The CDR3 region is CASSFGGSSYNEQFF. In DNA form, the CDR3 reads TGTGCCAGCAGCTTTGGCGGGAGCTCCTACAATGAGCAGTTCTTC.

V and J are TRBV28 and TRBJ2-4; D may be TRBD1 (6 bases). V lost 6 bases to trimming and J lost 0 bases, with 18 bases between them. The CDR3 length is 17 residues. Germline CDR1 MDHEN, CDR2 SYDVKM. The CDR3 sequence is CASSSQDSTLAKNIQYF. The CDR3 DNA reads TGTGCCAGCAGCTCACAGGACAGTACACTAGCCAAAAACATTCAGTACTTC.

V usage is TRBV10-3 and J usage is TRBJ1-4; 8 nucleotides agree with TRBD1. The CDR3 covers 14 residues. V gave up 4 bases and J gave up 8 bases; unmatched junction bases: 6. Looked up from germline, CDR1 is ENHRY and CDR2 is SYGVKD. CDR3 DNA: TGTGCCATCAGTGGGGGACAGGATGGGGAAAAACTGTTTTTT. It translates to CAISGGQDGEKLFF.

This clone was observed a single time. This chain uses TRBV7-9 with TRBJ1-2; D unresolved. Germline CDR1 is SEHNR and CDR2 is FQNEAQ (reference sequence). The V and J ends lost 1 base and 4 bases respectively, with 13 bases between them. There are 15 residues in the CDR3. The CDR3 loop reads CASSLDSPTVYGYTF. The DNA of the CDR3 is TGTGCCAGCAGCTTAGACAGCCCAACCGTCTATGGCTACACCTTC.

This sequence joins TRBV7-9 and TRBJ2-5, with D perhaps TRBD2 (5 bases). CDR3 length: 14 amino acids. The V end lost 1 base, the J end lost 1 base, and 7 bases lay between the germline ends. CDR1 and CDR2 from the germline V gene are SEHNR and FQNEAQ (reference sequence). The CDR3 is CASSLVSVQETQYF. The CDR3 region has the DNA TGTGCCAGCAGCTTAGTTAGCGTCCAAGAGACCCAGTACTTC.

This clone showed up just once. J is TRBJ2-1 and V is TRBV9, with D perhaps TRBD2 (5 bases). Germline V gene sequence: CDR1 SGDLS, CDR2 YYNGEE. The V and J ends lost 3 bases and 3 bases respectively, with 7 bases between them. The CDR3 loop spans 13 amino acids. The CDR3 here is CASSAGDYNEQFF. CDR3 sequence (DNA): TGTGCCAGCAGCGCCGGGGACTACAATGAGCAGTTCTTC.

The rearrangement uses TRBV5-6 and TRBJ2-7, with D uncertain. The CDR3 extends over 14 amino acids. Germline CDR1 reads SGHDT; CDR2 reads YYEEEE. V gave up 0 bases and J gave up 4 bases, with 11 bases separating them. DNA of the CDR3: TGTGCCAGCAGCTTGGCTCCCGACAAGTACGAGCAGTACTTC. It specifies CASSLAPDKYEQYF.

This clone was counted a single time. At one boundary the junction diverges from the germline segment, which might be a read error. The chain is built from TRBV5-6 and TRBJ2-2, with D uncertain. Germline lookup yields CDR1 SGHDT and CDR2 YYEEEE. CDR3 size: 14 residues. For the CDR3, the DNA is TGTGCCAGCGGCTTGGTCGGATACACCGGGGAGCTGTTTTTT. Its translation is CASGLVGYTGELFF.

This clone has a handful of counts. In nucleotides, the CDR3 is TGTGCCAGCAGCAAGCAAGCCGAAACCTACAATGAGCAGTTCTTC. Residues: CASSKQAETYNEQFF. The genes are TRBV27 and TRBJ2-1; D unclear. Germline-derived CDR1 and CDR2 are MNHEY and SMNVEV (reference sequence). V shed 6 bases and J shed 2 bases, with 14 bases lying between them. This CDR3 comprises 15 residues.

The V and J genes are TRBV29-1 and TRBJ2-7; 10 nucleotides match TRBD2. The V gene end was trimmed by 6 bases and the J gene end by 6 bases; junction bases not matched to a gene: 5. CDR3 length: 12 residues. Per germline, CDR1 SQVTM and CDR2 ANQGSEA. DNA of the CDR3: TGCAGCGTCGAGGGACTAGCGCGCGAGCAGTACTTC. As protein: CSVEGLAREQYF.

This rearrangement joins TRBV19 to TRBJ2-1, with TRBD2 matching over 8 bases. Germline V gene sequence: CDR1 LNHDA, CDR2 SQIVND (reference sequence). Losses at the gene ends were 7 bases for V and 5 bases for J; bases not matched to a gene: 10. The CDR3 runs to 15 residues. CDR3 in amino acids: CASTPTGGPNNEQFF. Here the CDR3 DNA reads TGTGCCAGTACCCCCACGGGAGGGCCAAACAATGAGCAGTTCTTC.

This sequence joins TRBV5-4 and TRBJ2-7; 7 bases fit TRBD2. Germline-derived CDR1 and CDR2 are SGHNT and YYREEE (reference sequence). V shed 0 bases, J shed 3 bases, and the junction held 3 bases outside the gene matches. This CDR3 is built from 14 residues. DNA of the CDR3: TGTGCCAGCAGCTTGGGTGGCGGGGGCTACGAGCAGTACTTC. This gives the protein CASSLGGGGYEQYF.

In its sample, this clone was seen once. The chain combines TRBV5-5 with TRBJ1-5; D remains unclear. Trimming took off 4 bases at V and 0 bases at J, with 11 bases between the two ends. Germline V gene sequence: CDR1 SGHKS, CDR2 YYEKEE (reference sequence). This CDR3 has 15 residues. This CDR3 is CASSTGPYSNQPQHF. In nucleotides, the CDR3 is TGTGCCAGCAGCACCGGCCCGTATAGCAATCAGCCCCAGCATTTT. Using reference TRBV5-5 and TRBJ1-5 for the parts outside the CDR3, the full variable domain is DAGVTQSPTHLIKTRGQQVTLRCSPISGHKSVSWYQQVLGQGPQFIFQYYEKEERGRGNFPDRFSARQFPNYSSELNVNALLLGDSALYLCASSTGPYSNQPQHFGDGTRLSIL.